The rows below give T cell receptor beta chains drawn from one sample of a study of T-cell reconstitution after alpha-beta-depleted transplantation in children. TCRdb ran MiXCR on the PCR reads and lists one entry per CDR3 protein. The repertoire consists of about 16,000 distinct CDR3 sequences, with roughly 7.1% occurring once and the leading ten covering roughly a third. Sequenced material: PBMCs, mostly from graft donor cells, taken 60 days after TCRalphabeta/CD19-depleted stem cell transplant. These receptors all come from a boy younger than two who had a stem cell transplant for Wiskott-Aldrich syndrome, so the T cells may come from the graft donor. Each CDR3 is given with its conserved first and last residue. Fields, in order: CDR3 length, J gene, D gene, V gene, clone size, CDR3 DNA, CDR3 protein. D genes are given only for firm matches. Size values are once, few and many counts, or a class for expanded clones, and some rows have none.

len: 14
j_gene: TRBJ1-6
d_gene: TRBD1
v_gene: TRBV7-9
abundance: many
CDR3nt: TGTGCCAGCAGCTTTGGGACAGGGGTAGGTCCCCTCCACTTT
CDR3aa: CASSFGTGVGPLHF

len: 15
j_gene: TRBJ2-1
d_gene: NA
v_gene: TRBV7-2
abundance: many
CDR3nt: TGTGCCAGCAGCCGTCGGGGGCTAGCGCGAAATGAGCAGTTCTTC
CDR3aa: CASSRRGLARNEQFF

len: 14
j_gene: TRBJ1-1
d_gene: NA
v_gene: TRBV6-2/TRBV6-3
abundance: NA
CDR3nt: TGTGCCAGCAGTTACTCGGTAGGGGGCACTGAAGCTTTCTTT
CDR3aa: CASSYSVGGTEAFF

len: 14
j_gene: TRBJ2-7
d_gene: TRBD2
v_gene: TRBV11-2
abundance: NA
CDR3nt: TGTGCCAGCAGCGCAACTAGCGGGAGGCTCGAGCAGTACTTC
CDR3aa: CASSATSGRLEQYF

len: 13
j_gene: TRBJ1-2
d_gene: NA
v_gene: TRBV2
abundance: many
CDR3nt: TGTGCCAGCAAAAGTCCGTTTAACTATGGCTACACCTTC
CDR3aa: CASKSPFNYGYTF

len: 14
j_gene: TRBJ1-6
d_gene: NA
v_gene: TRBV20-1
abundance: many
CDR3nt: TGCAGTGCTAGGGTCTCGGGAGTTAATTCACCCCTCCACTTT
CDR3aa: CSARVSGVNSPLHF

len: 15
j_gene: TRBJ2-1
d_gene: NA
v_gene: TRBV12-3/TRBV12-4
abundance: many
CDR3nt: TGTGCCAGCAGTTTTATGTCCGGGTTCTACAATGAGCAGTTCTTC
CDR3aa: CASSFMSGFYNEQFF

len: 13
j_gene: TRBJ2-1
d_gene: NA
v_gene: TRBV7-9
abundance: many
CDR3nt: TGTGCCAGCAGCTTTACTAGCTTCAATGAGCAGTTCTTC
CDR3aa: CASSFTSFNEQFF

len: 14
j_gene: TRBJ2-7
d_gene: NA
v_gene: TRBV18
abundance: NA
CDR3nt: TGTGCCAGCTCACCGGGCCAGAGTACCTACGAGCAGTACTTC
CDR3aa: CASSPGQSTYEQYF

len: 13
j_gene: TRBJ2-3
d_gene: NA
v_gene: TRBV7-2
abundance: NA
CDR3nt: TGTGCCAGCAGCTTAGCACCCCCAGATACGCAGTATTTT
CDR3aa: CASSLAPPDTQYF

len: 15
j_gene: TRBJ2-5
d_gene: NA
v_gene: TRBV2
abundance: many
CDR3nt: TGTGCCAGCAAGTTAGAACGGGGGCTAGTTGGGACCCAGTACTTC
CDR3aa: CASKLERGLVGTQYF

len: 14
j_gene: TRBJ2-1
d_gene: NA
v_gene: TRBV29-1
abundance: many
CDR3nt: TGCAGCGTTGAAGTCGCAGGATCCTACAATGAGCAGTTCTTC
CDR3aa: CSVEVAGSYNEQFF

len: 12
j_gene: TRBJ1-1
d_gene: NA
v_gene: TRBV7-9
abundance: many
CDR3nt: TGTGCCAGCAGCAATCAGAACACTGAAGCTTTCTTT
CDR3aa: CASSNQNTEAFF

len: 13
j_gene: TRBJ2-7
d_gene: NA
v_gene: TRBV5-1
abundance: few
CDR3nt: TGCGCCAGCAGCTTGAGCCCCCCCTACGAGCAGTACTTC
CDR3aa: CASSLSPPYEQYF

len: 17
j_gene: TRBJ2-4
d_gene: NA
v_gene: TRBV4-1
abundance: many
CDR3nt: TGCGCCAGCAGCCAAGATCGGGGGGCCCTAGCCAAAAACATTCAGTACTTC
CDR3aa: CASSQDRGALAKNIQYF

len: 15
j_gene: TRBJ2-5
d_gene: TRBD2
v_gene: TRBV7-6
abundance: many
CDR3nt: TGTGCCAGCAGCTTAGCTAGACTAGCGGGAGAGACCCAGTACTTC
CDR3aa: CASSLARLAGETQYF

len: 14
j_gene: TRBJ2-3
d_gene: NA
v_gene: TRBV5-1
abundance: many
CDR3nt: TGCGCCAGCAGCTTGGAACTAGACACAGATACGCAGTATTTT
CDR3aa: CASSLELDTDTQYF

len: 14
j_gene: TRBJ2-5
d_gene: NA
v_gene: TRBV11-2
abundance: many
CDR3nt: TGTGCCAGCAGCTTTGGGGGGGGCTTAGAGACCCAGTACTTC
CDR3aa: CASSFGGGLETQYF

len: 14
j_gene: TRBJ2-7
d_gene: NA
v_gene: TRBV7-2
abundance: few
CDR3nt: TGTGCCAGCAGCTGGGGCAGGCGTACCTACGAGCAGTACTTC
CDR3aa: CASSWGRRTYEQYF

len: 15
j_gene: TRBJ1-6
d_gene: NA
v_gene: TRBV20-1
abundance: many
CDR3nt: TGCAGTGCTCGTAGTTCTAGAAGTTATAATTCACCCCTCCACTTT
CDR3aa: CSARSSRSYNSPLHF

len: 15
j_gene: TRBJ2-7
d_gene: TRBD2
v_gene: TRBV7-7
abundance: few
CDR3nt: TGTGCCAGCAGCCAGGGACTAGCGGGAGGGAACGAGCAGTACTTC
CDR3aa: CASSQGLAGGNEQYF

len: 14
j_gene: TRBJ2-7
d_gene: NA
v_gene: TRBV13
abundance: NA
CDR3nt: TGTGCCAGCAGCTTAGGTCGAGCAGCCTACGAGCAGTACTTC
CDR3aa: CASSLGRAAYEQYF

len: 12
j_gene: TRBJ1-1
d_gene: NA
v_gene: TRBV9
abundance: many
CDR3nt: TGTGCCAGCAGCGTGGGGGCGCTAGGGGCTTTCTTT
CDR3aa: CASSVGALGAFF

len: 16
j_gene: TRBJ2-1
d_gene: NA
v_gene: TRBV21-1
abundance: many
CDR3nt: TGTGCCAGCAGCAAAGAGGCCAAGTATCCATACAATGAGCAGTTCTTC
CDR3aa: CASSKEAKYPYNEQFF

len: 16
j_gene: TRBJ2-7
d_gene: TRBD2
v_gene: TRBV10-3
abundance: many
CDR3nt: TGTGCCATCAGCACCGGGACTAGCGGGAGTCTGTACGAGCAGTACTTC
CDR3aa: CAISTGTSGSLYEQYF

len: 13
j_gene: TRBJ2-5
d_gene: NA
v_gene: TRBV7-9
abundance: many
CDR3nt: TGTGCCAGCAGCTTAGTTCCTCAAGAGACCCAGTACTTC
CDR3aa: CASSLVPQETQYF

len: 15
j_gene: TRBJ1-2
d_gene: NA
v_gene: TRBV7-9
abundance: many
CDR3nt: TGTGCCAGCAGCTTAGCGAACCCGGACGGTTATGGCTACACCTTC
CDR3aa: CASSLANPDGYGYTF

len: 17
j_gene: TRBJ2-2
d_gene: TRBD2
v_gene: TRBV4-2
abundance: many
CDR3nt: TGTGCCAGCAGCCAAGAATTGGTGGGGAGGGGCACCGGGGAGCTGTTTTTT
CDR3aa: CASSQELVGRGTGELFF

len: 15
j_gene: TRBJ2-1
d_gene: NA
v_gene: TRBV20-1
abundance: many
CDR3nt: TGCAGTGCTAGGGTAAAGAGGGAGTCGAACAATGAGCAGTTCTTC
CDR3aa: CSARVKRESNNEQFF

len: 15
j_gene: TRBJ1-3
d_gene: NA
v_gene: TRBV7-2
abundance: NA
CDR3nt: TGTGCCAGCAGCTTAGGTGGGACAATGGCGGACACCATATATTTT
CDR3aa: CASSLGGTMADTIYF

len: 13
j_gene: TRBJ2-3
d_gene: NA
v_gene: TRBV3-1
abundance: NA
CDR3nt: TGTGCCAGCAGCCAACGCGGCACAGATACGCAGTATTTT
CDR3aa: CASSQRGTDTQYF

len: 13
j_gene: TRBJ2-7
d_gene: NA
v_gene: TRBV11-1
abundance: NA
CDR3nt: TGTGCCAGCAGGACGACAGGAGCCTACGAGCAGTACTTC
CDR3aa: CASRTTGAYEQYF

len: 16
j_gene: TRBJ2-2
d_gene: TRBD2
v_gene: TRBV27
abundance: many
CDR3nt: TGTGCCAGCAGTTTAGGGTCCGGGAGGGACACCGGGGAGCTGTTTTTT
CDR3aa: CASSLGSGRDTGELFF

len: 14
j_gene: TRBJ2-5
d_gene: NA
v_gene: TRBV10-3
abundance: many
CDR3nt: TGTGCCATCAGTGAAGGGTTAACAAGAGAGACCCAGTACTTC
CDR3aa: CAISEGLTRETQYF

len: 13
j_gene: TRBJ2-5
d_gene: NA
v_gene: TRBV28
abundance: many
CDR3nt: TGTGCCAGCAACACCAGGGTTTATGAGACCCAGTACTTC
CDR3aa: CASNTRVYETQYF

len: 15
j_gene: TRBJ2-2
d_gene: NA
v_gene: TRBV5-5
abundance: NA
CDR3nt: TGTGCCAGCAGCGAAGGACCCGAACTCGCCGGGGAGCTGTTTTTT
CDR3aa: CASSEGPELAGELFF

len: 17
j_gene: TRBJ1-6
d_gene: NA
v_gene: TRBV27
abundance: many
CDR3nt: TGTGCCAGCAGTTTATCGTTCAGGAGTTCCTATAATTCACCCCTCCACTTT
CDR3aa: CASSLSFRSSYNSPLHF

len: 15
j_gene: TRBJ1-2
d_gene: TRBD1
v_gene: TRBV19
abundance: few
CDR3nt: TGTGCCAGTAGTGAATCCCCGGGACAGACCTATGGCTACACCTTC
CDR3aa: CASSESPGQTYGYTF

len: 14
j_gene: TRBJ2-1
d_gene: TRBD2
v_gene: TRBV7-7
abundance: NA
CDR3nt: TGTGCCAGCAGCAGTACTAGCGGGAGTTTTGAGCAGTTCTTC
CDR3aa: CASSSTSGSFEQFF

len: 15
j_gene: TRBJ2-5
d_gene: NA
v_gene: TRBV28
abundance: few
CDR3nt: TGTGCCAGCAGTTTAGTGGGCAGGTCACAAGAGACCCAGTACTTC
CDR3aa: CASSLVGRSQETQYF

len: 13
j_gene: TRBJ2-5
d_gene: NA
v_gene: TRBV5-6
abundance: NA
CDR3nt: TGTGCCAGCAGCCTCGGGGTCCAAGAGACCCAGTACTTC
CDR3aa: CASSLGVQETQYF

len: 16
j_gene: TRBJ2-3
d_gene: NA
v_gene: TRBV14
abundance: NA
CDR3nt: TGTGCCAGCAGTCAAGCCGTCGAACGCAACACAGATACGCAGTATTTT
CDR3aa: CASSQAVERNTDTQYF

len: 14
j_gene: TRBJ1-2
d_gene: TRBD1
v_gene: TRBV3-1
abundance: NA
CDR3nt: TGTGCCAGCAGCCAAGGGACAGGGGCCTATGGCTACACCTTC
CDR3aa: CASSQGTGAYGYTF

len: 15
j_gene: TRBJ2-5
d_gene: TRBD1
v_gene: TRBV5-1
abundance: many
CDR3nt: TGCGCCAGCAGGGGGGAGACAGGGGACCAAGAGACCCAGTACTTC
CDR3aa: CASRGETGDQETQYF

len: 14
j_gene: TRBJ1-1
d_gene: NA
v_gene: TRBV3-1
abundance: few
CDR3nt: TGTGCCAGCAGCCAAGGCCCAGGGAACACTGAAGCTTTCTTT
CDR3aa: CASSQGPGNTEAFF